The sequence of this TCR beta chain was determined in a study of cytomegalovirus exposure and HLA in healthy donors. Notes on the study in general: Later analysis found that TCR beta chains associated with HLA were more clonally expanded than other, equally common chains. Most TCR sequences proved rare, with some public TCRs found in many donors.

The length of the CDR3 is 14 residues. CDR1 MDHEN and CDR2 SYDVKM come from the germline V gene. The J segment lost 7 bases and the V segment lost 6 bases, leaving 6 bases of the junction unmatched. The PCR made use of 60 Vbeta and 13 Jbeta primers. Profiled with immunoSEQ multiplex PCR; TCRdb holds only in-frame clones, not every one. This table has 120,000 to 150,000 clones, 65% to 80% appearing once. A word on this clone: Its target is not known.

The chain recombines TRBV28 with TRBJ1-6, with 7 positions matching TRBD1. Sequencing input: PBMCs. This receptor was identified in a man aged 40-49 years in good health and CMV-seropositive. The CDR3 DNA follows: TGTGCCAGCAGCGACAGGGTATGGAATTCACCCCTCCACTTT. Protein sequence: CASSDRVWNSPLHF. Full variable domain (outside the CDR3, taken from reference TRBV28 and TRBJ1-6): DVKVTQSSRYLVKRTGEKVFLECVQDMDHENMFWYRQDPGLGLRLIYFSYDVKMKEKGDIPEGYSVSREKKERFSLILESASTNQTSMYLCASSDRVWNSPLHFGNGTRLTVT.